Listed below are T cell receptor beta chains from one sample, sequenced in a study of blood T cell repertoires in COVID-19. TCRdb keeps only in-frame clones here, not all; method: immunoSEQ multiplex PCR. The table includes approximately 91,000 clones, about 85% detected once. The specimen sequenced was peripheral blood. The receptor source for this set is a man in his 70s with acute or convalescent COVID-19. CDR3s include the opening cysteine and the closing phenylalanine or tryptophan. The D gene is left open where the match is weak. A row's size may be missing; if present it is once, few, many or a size class.

v_call	j_call	clone_size	d_call	cdr3_nt	cdr3_aa
TRBV6-5	TRBJ1-1	-	TRBD1	TGTGCCAGCAGCCCGACAGGGCCCTTGAACACTGAAGCTTTCTTT	CASSPTGPLNTEAFF
TRBV2	TRBJ1-1	-	TRBD1	TGTGCCAGCAGATTAACCGGGACAGTGAACACTGAAGCTTTCTTT	CASRLTGTVNTEAFF
TRBV7-2	TRBJ1-2	-	TRBD1	TGTGCCAGCAGCTTATACTTGGGACAGAGCTATGGCTACACCTTC	CASSLYLGQSYGYTF
TRBV11-3	TRBJ2-1	once	TRBD2	TGTGCCAGCAGCTCGGGTAAGACTAGCGGGGGCATTCAGTTCTTC	CASSSGKTSGGIQFF
TRBV7-6	TRBJ2-5	-	TRBD2	TGTGCCAGCAAGGGAGGGGAAGAGACCCAGTACTTC	CASKGGEETQYF
TRBV7-9	TRBJ1-1	-	-	TGTGCCAGCAGCCCGCTACCGAACACTGAAGCTTTCTTT	CASSPLPNTEAFF
TRBV3-1/TRBV3-2	TRBJ1-6	-	-	TGTGCCAGCAGCTCGACAACGTCACCCCTCCACTTT	CASSSTTSPLHF
TRBV6-2/TRBV6-3	TRBJ1-6	-	-	TGTGCCAGCAGCCGGTCGTCTGGGCAGGGGACTTCACCCCTCCACTTT	CASSRSSGQGTSPLHF
TRBV5-1	TRBJ2-1	-	-	TGCGCCAGCAGCTTGGTTCCGTCGGGACAAAGTGAGCAGTTCTTC	CASSLVPSGQSEQFF
TRBV10-3	TRBJ1-2	-	TRBD1	TGTGCCATCAGTGAGTCGCCATCTCGGACAGGGAACTATGGCTACACCTTC	CAISESPSRTGNYGYTF
TRBV13	TRBJ2-7	-	TRBD2	TGTGCCAGCAGCTCCTTAGCGGGGAAGAACACCTACGAGCAGTACTTC	CASSSLAGKNTYEQYF
TRBV4-2	TRBJ1-3	-	-	TGTGCCAGCAGCCACAGGTCTGCTGGAAACACCATATATTTT	CASSHRSAGNTIYF
TRBV9	TRBJ1-1	once	TRBD1	TGTGCCAGCAGCGTATGGACAGGGGAATCTGAAGCTTTCTTT	CASSVWTGESEAFF
TRBV6-5	TRBJ1-6	-	TRBD1	TGTGCCAGCAGAACCGGGACAGCTAATTCACCCCTCCACTTT	CASRTGTANSPLHF
TRBV18	TRBJ2-5	-	TRBD2	TGTGCCAGCTCACCCGGGCTAGCGGTTCAAGAGACCCAGTACTTC	CASSPGLAVQETQYF
TRBV19	TRBJ1-4	-	-	TGTGCCAGTAGCATGATTGGGGGCGGGGGAAAACTGTTTTTT	CASSMIGGGGKLFF
TRBV28	TRBJ1-5	-	-	TGTGCCAGCAGTTTACCCCCGCAGCCCCAGCATTTT	CASSLPPQPQHF
TRBV7-8	TRBJ1-1	once	-	TGTGCCAGCAGCCTTAAGTCCGGGGGCACTGAAGCTTTCTTT	CASSLKSGGTEAFF
TRBV4-1	TRBJ2-1	-	-	TGCGCCAGCAGCCAACCGGACAGCCACTCCTACAATGAGCAGTTCTTC	CASSQPDSHSYNEQFF
TRBV7-6	TRBJ1-5	-	-	TGTGCCAGCAGCTTAGTAGGTCGGGGGGCAGGTTTTCAGCCCCAGCATTTT	CASSLVGRGAGFQPQHF
TRBV6-1	TRBJ1-2	-	TRBD1	TGTGCCAGCAGTGAAGCGCGGACAGGGACGCGCTATGGCTACACCTTC	CASSEARTGTRYGYTF
TRBV5-8	TRBJ1-3	once	-	TGTGCCAGCAGCTTGGCGGCCGGAGGCGGAAACACCATATATTTT	CASSLAAGGGNTIYF
TRBV7-9	TRBJ2-5	-	-	TGTGCCAGCAGCCGGCCGGGAAGGGAGACCCAGTACTTC	CASSRPGRETQYF
TRBV14	TRBJ2-7	-	-	TGTGCCAGCAGCCAAGTCAGGGCTTCTGGCGAGCAGTACTTC	CASSQVRASGEQYF
TRBV11-2	TRBJ2-5	-	TRBD2	TGTGCCAGCACATCGGGGGCGGGGGGCCAAGAGACCCAGTACTTC	CASTSGAGGQETQYF
TRBV30	TRBJ1-1	-	TRBD1	TGTGCCTGGACCCTGGGGACAGGCAACACTGAAGCTTTCTTT	CAWTLGTGNTEAFF
TRBV7-7	TRBJ2-5	-	TRBD1	TGTGCTAGCAGCCCCGGGACAGGGGGCTCGGAGACCCAGTACTTC	CASSPGTGGSETQYF
TRBV5-1	TRBJ1-2	-	-	TGCGCCAGCAGCTTGGATACAGGCCTAAACGGCTATGGCTACACCTTC	CASSLDTGLNGYGYTF
TRBV7-9	TRBJ1-2	-	TRBD1	TGTGCCAGCAGCCAAGGACAGGGGGTTAGTGGCTACACCTTC	CASSQGQGVSGYTF
TRBV5-8	TRBJ1-1	-	TRBD1	TGTGCCAGCAGCTTGGTTGAGGGGGCGGATTTTTTT	CASSLVEGADFF
TRBV4-2	TRBJ2-1	-	TRBD2	TGTGCCAGCAGCCAAGGGGCCGGGACTAGCGGGGGGGATGAGCAGTTCTTC	CASSQGAGTSGGDEQFF
TRBV5-4	TRBJ1-4	-	TRBD1	TGTGCCAGCAGCTCCGGGACAGGGAGGGGGGCAACTAATGAAAAACTGTTTTTT	CASSSGTGRGATNEKLFF
TRBV27	TRBJ2-7	once	TRBD2	TGTGCCAGCAGTTTAGCGGGGGGCTACGAGCAGTACTTC	CASSLAGGYEQYF
TRBV28	TRBJ1-1	-	-	TGTGCCAGCAGTTATTGGGGGCGGATCACTGAAGCTTTCTTT	CASSYWGRITEAFF
TRBV27	TRBJ2-6	-	-	TGTGCCAGCAGCCAGGGGACTGGGGCCAACGTCCTGACTTTC	CASSQGTGANVLTF
TRBV3-1/TRBV3-2	TRBJ2-3	-	TRBD2	TGTGCCAGCAGTCCAGGACTAGCGGGGGGCGAGGGTTATACGCAGTATTTT	CASSPGLAGGEGYTQYF
TRBV9	TRBJ1-4	few	TRBD1	TGTGCCAGCAGCGTAGGGACAGGGGAGGGAGAAAAACTGTTTTTT	CASSVGTGEGEKLFF
TRBV9	TRBJ1-2	-	TRBD1	TGTGCCAGCAGCGCAGGGACAGGGTTTAGCTATGGCTACACCTTC	CASSAGTGFSYGYTF
TRBV25-1	TRBJ1-4	once	-	TGTGCCAGTTGGGGACATTCGGGAGAAAAACTGTTTTTT	CASWGHSGEKLFF
TRBV29-1	TRBJ2-2	-	-	TGCAGCGTTGTAGGCGGGGGCGCCGGGGAGCTGTTTTTT	CSVVGGGAGELFF